Listed below are T cell receptor beta chains from one sample, sequenced in a study of T cells in localized non-small cell lung cancer. TCRdb's table, derived via immunoSEQ multiplex PCR, lists solely in-frame clones and lacks some. There are about 33,000 clones in the sample; roughly 90% occur only once, and under 4.5% lies in the top ten. Sequenced here: peripheral blood, sampled before any cancer treatment. The receptors were sampled from a man aged 40 to 70 with stage I lung adenocarcinoma. Each CDR3 is given with its conserved first and last residue. D genes are given only for firm matches. For some rows the clone size is stated as once, few or many, or as a class when expanded; others skip it.

cdr3_aa	cdr3_nt	d_call	v_call	j_call	clone_size
CASSLADTQYF	TGCGCCAGCAGCTTGGCAGATACGCAGTATTTT	.	TRBV5-1	TRBJ2-3	.
CASSFHTEQYF	TGTGCCAGCAGCTTCCACACCGAGCAGTACTTC	.	TRBV11-2	TRBJ2-7	.
CASSILQGMNTEAFF	TGTGCCAGTAGTATTCTCCAGGGAATGAACACTGAAGCTTTCTTT	.	TRBV19	TRBJ1-1	.
CASSLSPLRTQYF	TGTGCCAGCAGCTTATCCCCACTTCGCACGCAGTATTTT	.	TRBV11-2	TRBJ2-3	once
CASSQGQGAGYGYTF	TGCGCCAGCAGCCAGGGACAGGGGGCTGGGTATGGCTACACCTTC	TRBD1	TRBV4-1	TRBJ1-2	.
CASSPREGGAFGYTF	TGTGCCAGCAGCCCTCGGGAAGGGGGTGCCTTTGGCTACACCTTC	.	TRBV4-2	TRBJ1-2	.
CAWSRPTGEGYTF	TGTGCCTGGAGCAGGCCGACCGGGGAGGGCTACACCTTC	.	TRBV30	TRBJ1-2	.
CASSGKGEGTEAFF	TGTGCCAGCAGTGGAAAAGGGGAGGGCACTGAAGCTTTCTTT	.	TRBV6-1	TRBJ1-1	.
CASSRTSGPYNEQFF	TGTGCCAGCTCGCGGACTAGCGGACCTTACAATGAGCAGTTCTTC	TRBD2	TRBV18	TRBJ2-1	.
CATSRTQGFYEKLFF	TGTGCCACCAGCAGAACACAGGGTTTCTATGAAAAACTGTTTTTT	.	TRBV15	TRBJ1-4	.
CASSQDWDEQFF	TGTGCCAGCAGCCAAGACTGGGATGAGCAGTTCTTC	.	TRBV14	TRBJ2-1	.
CASSFGQNTEAFF	TGCGCCAGCAGCTTCGGACAGAACACTGAAGCTTTCTTT	.	TRBV5-1	TRBJ1-1	.
CAISESTERERNF	TGTGCCATCAGTGAGTCGACGGAGAGAGAGAGGAACTTC	.	TRBV10-3	TRBJ1-2	.
CASRGQGAIILYNEQFF	TGTGCCAGCAGAGGACAGGGGGCCATCATACTATACAATGAGCAGTTCTTC	TRBD1	TRBV2	TRBJ2-1	once
CASSFIRNTGELFF	TGTGCCAGCAGCTTTATAAGGAACACCGGGGAGCTGTTTTTT	.	TRBV5-5	TRBJ2-2	.
CASSPHRTSGTEAFF	TGTGCCAGCAGCCCACACCGGACGAGTGGCACTGAAGCTTTCTTT	.	TRBV7-2	TRBJ1-1	few
CASSLSWGTARVNNEQFF	TGTGCCAGCAGCTTGTCTTGGGGAACGGCGCGGGTCAACAATGAGCAGTTCTTC	.	TRBV5-5	TRBJ2-1	.
CASSYLAGVNGHTF	TGTGCCAGCAGTTATCTGGCAGGGGTAAATGGCCACACCTTC	.	TRBV6-6	TRBJ1-2	.
CASSSTGGGETQYF	TGCGCCAGCAGCTCCACAGGGGGCGGCGAGACCCAGTACTTC	TRBD1	TRBV5-1	TRBJ2-5	.
CASSSTPGDTEAFF	TGTGCCAGCAGCTCTACTCCGGGCGACACTGAAGCTTTCTTT	.	TRBV7-8	TRBJ1-1	.
CASSYFGEQFF	TGTGCCAGCAGTTATTTTGGTGAGCAGTTCTTC	.	TRBV6-4	TRBJ2-1	once
CASSLGRTINTGELFF	TGTGCTAGCAGCTTGGGAAGAACAATCAACACCGGGGAGCTGTTTTTT	.	TRBV7-7	TRBJ2-2	.
CASSSMGGAVSSYNSPLHF	TGCGCCAGCAGCTCCATGGGGGGGGCCGTTAGCTCCTATAATTCACCCCTCCACTTT	.	TRBV5-1	TRBJ1-6	.
CASSQDQGLRPETQYF	TGCGCCAGCAGCCAAGATCAGGGACTACGGCCGGAGACCCAGTACTTC	TRBD2	TRBV4-1	TRBJ2-5	.
CATRGPGWYEQYF	TGTGCCACCCGGGGGCCAGGGTGGTACGAGCAGTACTTC	.	TRBV27	TRBJ2-7	.
CASSWATTYEQYF	TGTGCCAGCAGCTGGGCCACCACCTACGAGCAGTACTTC	.	TRBV2	TRBJ2-7	.
CASSKRGQGATDTQYF	TGTGCCAGCAGTAAACGGGGACAGGGGGCGACAGATACGCAGTATTTT	TRBD1	TRBV7-2	TRBJ2-3	once
CASSLAGTDTGELFF	TGCGCCAGCAGCTTGGCCGGGACGGACACCGGGGAGCTGTTTTTT	.	TRBV5-1	TRBJ2-2	once
CAIRTSGAPYNEQFF	TGTGCCATTCGGACTAGCGGGGCCCCCTACAATGAGCAGTTCTTC	TRBD2	TRBV15	TRBJ2-1	.
CASSLSGKDTQYF	TGCGCCAGCAGCTTGAGTGGAAAAGATACGCAGTATTTT	.	TRBV5-1	TRBJ2-3	.
CAFQGDSGNTIYF	TGTGCCTTCCAGGGGGACTCTGGAAACACCATATATTTT	TRBD1	TRBV30	TRBJ1-3	.
CASSYGQGGYGYTF	TGTGCCAGCAGTTACGGACAGGGCGGCTATGGCTACACCTTC	TRBD1	TRBV6-5	TRBJ1-2	.
CASRLPGGRADTQYF	TGCGCCAGCCGACTTCCCGGGGGCCGGGCAGATACGCAGTATTTT	.	TRBV5-1	TRBJ2-3	once
CASSAAGVSTEAFF	TGTGCCAGCTCGGCAGCAGGGGTGAGCACTGAAGCTTTCTTT	.	TRBV18	TRBJ1-1	.
CASSPTDWGSTQYF	TGCGCCAGCAGCCCAACCGACTGGGGGAGTACGCAGTATTTT	.	TRBV5-1	TRBJ2-3	.